This TCR beta chain was found in a study of blood T cells in healthy people across ages. Points from the study as a whole: Conclusively comparing naive with antigen-experienced cells was impossible with unsorted PBMCs. CMV status of donors was not determined, possibly confounding expanded clonotype changes. Measured against age, TCR beta diversity per million T cells decreased in a roughly linear manner.

Then a second PCR, running roughly 7 to 11 cycles, was carried out with a sample-barcoded 5' primer and a J-beta primer mix. TCRdb reprocessed the 5' RACE reads with MiXCR, giving one entry per CDR3 protein. The sample lists 720,000 or so distinct CDR3 sequences, approximately 40% occurring once. Concerning this clonotype: Its target is unknown.

Samples each yielded at least 6 micrograms of total RNA. Sequencing used blood. This sequence was found in a man aged 80 or over in good health.

CDR3: CASSHPPGQGAWELFF. CDR3 in DNA: TGTGCCAGCAGCCACCCCCCGGGACAGGGGGCCTGGGAGCTGTTTTTT. V is TRBV14 and J is TRBJ2-2, with TRBD1 identical over 12 bases. J gave up 9 bases and V 3 bases, and 8 bases lay outside the gene matches. The germline gives CDR1 SGHDN, CDR2 FVKESK. The CDR3 is 16 amino acids.